This record looks at one TCR beta chain sequence and its context. The sample comes from a study of cytomegalovirus exposure and HLA in healthy donors. Researchers ran the PCR with 60 Vbeta and 13 Jbeta primers. The assay was immunoSEQ multiplex PCR, and TCRdb's table has in-frame clones only and misses some. This sample's table has 96,000 or so clones. The CDR3 contains 15 residues. V shed 1 base and J 7 bases; nucleotides not matched to a gene: 8. CDR1 and CDR2 from the germline V gene are SGDLS and YYNGEE. The material sequenced was PBMCs. The chain carries TRBV9 and TRBJ2-7; 10 positions match TRBD1. The TCR originated in a woman aged 25 to 39 in good health and CMV-seronegative. DNA for the CDR3: TGTGCCAGCAGCGTATCGGGACAGGGGATTGTGGAGCAGTACTTC. Amino acids: CASSVSGQGIVEQYF.